This is a list of T cell receptor beta chains from one sample in a study of cytomegalovirus exposure and HLA in healthy donors. Repertoires were generated with immunoSEQ multiplex PCR, while TCRdb's copy carries only in-frame clones and drops some. The sample has more than 150,000 clones, around 80% seen once. Sequenced input: PBMCs. Source of these receptors: a woman aged 18-29 years in good health and CMV-seronegative. CDR3s include the opening cysteine and the closing phenylalanine or tryptophan. The D gene is left open where the match is weak. The size entry is marked missing in some rows and otherwise reads once, few, many or a size class.

V: TRBV6-1
size: NA
J: TRBJ2-1
D: NA
CDR3: CASIGWRGRLDEQFF
DNA: TGTGCCAGCATAGGGTGGAGGGGACGATTGGATGAGCAGTTCTTC

V: TRBV4-1
size: NA
J: TRBJ1-1
D: NA
CDR3: CASSQDINRVNTEAFF
DNA: TGCGCCAGCAGCCAAGATATAAACAGGGTGAACACTGAAGCTTTCTTT

V: TRBV28
size: NA
J: TRBJ1-6
D: TRBD1
CDR3: CASRNMGQFYNSPLHF
DNA: TGTGCCAGCAGGAACATGGGACAGTTTTATAATTCACCCCTCCACTTT

V: TRBV15
size: NA
J: TRBJ1-5
D: NA
CDR3: CATSRDRGPSRPQHF
DNA: TGTGCCACCAGCAGAGATCGAGGGCCTAGCAGGCCCCAGCATTTT

V: TRBV30
size: NA
J: TRBJ1-6
D: TRBD1
CDR3: CAWQGQSNSPLHF
DNA: TGTGCCTGGCAGGGACAGTCTAATTCACCCCTCCACTTT

V: TRBV28
size: NA
J: TRBJ2-1
D: TRBD2
CDR3: CASRTTSAYEQFF
DNA: TGTGCCAGCAGAACGACTAGCGCGTATGAGCAGTTCTTC

V: TRBV29-1
size: NA
J: TRBJ1-2
D: NA
CDR3: CSVVPLNYGYTF
DNA: TGCAGCGTCGTCCCCCTTAACTATGGCTACACCTTC

V: TRBV4-1
size: NA
J: TRBJ2-1
D: TRBD2
CDR3: CASSQSSGGASNEQFF
DNA: TGCGCCAGCAGCCAATCCAGCGGGGGGGCGAGCAATGAGCAGTTCTTC

V: TRBV6-5
size: NA
J: TRBJ2-3
D: NA
CDR3: CASSYGGGRADTQYF
DNA: TGTGCCAGCAGTTACGGGGGCGGTAGGGCAGATACGCAGTATTTT

V: TRBV11-2
size: NA
J: TRBJ1-2
D: NA
CDR3: CASSLDRSYGYTF
DNA: TGTGCCAGCAGCTTAGATCGGTCCTATGGCTACACCTTC

V: TRBV30
size: NA
J: TRBJ1-3
D: TRBD1
CDR3: CAWTYTGTGGNTIYF
DNA: TGTGCCTGGACATATACCGGGACAGGGGGAAACACCATATATTTT

V: TRBV5-5
size: NA
J: TRBJ1-5
D: NA
CDR3: CASSLVGGWEVQPQHF
DNA: TGTGCCAGCAGCTTGGTTGGAGGGTGGGAAGTACAGCCCCAGCATTTT

V: TRBV28
size: NA
J: TRBJ2-5
D: TRBD2
CDR3: CASEAGGSQETQYF
DNA: TGTGCCAGCGAGGCGGGGGGATCTCAAGAGACCCAGTACTTC

V: TRBV10-2
size: NA
J: TRBJ2-5
D: NA
CDR3: CATSKRASQETQYF
DNA: TGCGCCACAAGCAAGCGGGCATCGCAAGAGACCCAGTACTTC

V: TRBV11-2
size: NA
J: TRBJ2-7
D: TRBD1
CDR3: CASSVTGAYEQYF
DNA: TGTGCCAGCAGCGTCACAGGGGCCTACGAGCAGTACTTC

V: TRBV12-5
size: NA
J: TRBJ2-3
D: TRBD2
CDR3: CATHPLSGGEKDTQYF
DNA: TGTGCTACCCACCCCCTTAGCGGGGGGGAAAAAGATACGCAGTATTTT

V: TRBV1
size: once
J: TRBJ2-2
D: NA
CDR3: CTSSHSPSSGGAAGELFF
DNA: TGCACCAGCAGCCATAGCCCTTCAAGCGGGGGGGCCGCCGGGGAGCTGTTTTTT

V: TRBV11-2
size: few
J: TRBJ2-3
D: NA
CDR3: CASSLAGRNTDTQYF
DNA: TGTGCCAGCAGCTTAGCGGGGAGAAACACAGATACGCAGTATTTT

V: TRBV6-4
size: NA
J: TRBJ2-7
D: TRBD2
CDR3: CASSAGTSGGEQYF
DNA: TGTGCCAGCAGTGCCGGGACTAGCGGGGGTGAGCAGTACTTC

V: TRBV19
size: NA
J: TRBJ2-5
D: TRBD1
CDR3: CASKTGGRETQYF
DNA: TGTGCCAGTAAGACAGGGGGGAGAGAGACCCAGTACTTC

V: TRBV7-9
size: NA
J: TRBJ2-3
D: TRBD1
CDR3: CASSVRDRGTDTQYF
DNA: TGTGCCAGCAGCGTCCGGGACAGAGGCACAGATACGCAGTATTTT

V: TRBV19
size: few
J: TRBJ1-2
D: TRBD1
CDR3: CASGTTGTGLGYTF
DNA: TGTGCCAGTGGTACCACCGGGACAGGGCTGGGCTACACCTTC

V: TRBV30
size: once
J: TRBJ2-6
D: NA
CDR3: CAWTGPQTGANVLTF
DNA: TGTGCCTGGACAGGGCCCCAAACTGGGGCCAACGTCCTGACTTTC

V: TRBV6-4
size: few
J: TRBJ2-5
D: TRBD2
CDR3: CASSPEASGGQETQYF
DNA: TGTGCCAGCAGTCCAGAGGCTAGCGGGGGCCAAGAGACCCAGTACTTC

V: TRBV6-1
size: NA
J: TRBJ2-1
D: TRBD1
CDR3: CASSDQQGASNEQFF
DNA: TGTGCCAGCAGTGACCAACAGGGGGCTAGCAATGAGCAGTTCTTC

V: TRBV11-2
size: NA
J: TRBJ2-7
D: TRBD2
CDR3: CASSLGAFSSGGYEQYF
DNA: TGTGCCAGCAGCTTAGGGGCCTTTTCTAGCGGGGGTTACGAGCAGTACTTC

V: TRBV28
size: NA
J: TRBJ1-5
D: TRBD1
CDR3: CASSHPTGSQPQHF
DNA: TGTGCCAGCAGTCACCCGACAGGGTCTCAGCCCCAGCATTTT

V: TRBV18
size: NA
J: TRBJ1-1
D: NA
CDR3: CASSPQLNNRGTEAFF
DNA: TGTGCCAGCTCACCACAGCTAAACAACCGAGGGACTGAAGCTTTCTTT

V: TRBV15
size: NA
J: TRBJ2-3
D: NA
CDR3: CATSRERGWGSRIRNTQYF
DNA: TGTGCCACCAGCAGAGAGCGGGGCTGGGGTAGTCGGATCAGAAATACGCAGTATTTT

V: TRBV4-1
size: NA
J: TRBJ2-1
D: NA
CDR3: CASSQDILAEQFF
DNA: TGCGCCAGCAGCCAAGATATCCTAGCGGAGCAGTTCTTC

V: TRBV11-2
size: NA
J: TRBJ1-4
D: NA
CDR3: CASSSPLREKLFF
DNA: TGTGCCAGCAGCTCCCCCCTGAGGGAAAAACTGTTTTTT

V: TRBV10-2
size: NA
J: TRBJ2-7
D: NA
CDR3: CASSTQTYEQYF
DNA: TGCGCCAGCAGTACACAGACCTACGAGCAGTACTTC

V: TRBV6-5
size: NA
J: TRBJ1-3
D: TRBD1
CDR3: CASSYRTGGYGNTIYF
DNA: TGTGCCAGCAGTTACAGAACAGGGGGTTATGGAAACACCATATATTTT

V: TRBV5-1
size: NA
J: TRBJ1-6
D: NA
CDR3: CASSLPQGPSAPLHF
DNA: TGCGCCAGCAGCTTGCCTCAGGGTCCCTCGGCGCCCCTCCACTTT

V: TRBV11-2
size: NA
J: TRBJ1-4
D: TRBD1
CDR3: CASSWTGATNEKLFF
DNA: TGTGCCAGCAGCTGGACAGGCGCAACTAATGAAAAACTGTTTTTT

V: TRBV7-9
size: NA
J: TRBJ2-7
D: NA
CDR3: CSSSFVPGISYEQYF
DNA: TGTTCCAGCAGCTTTGTTCCCGGGATCTCCTACGAGCAGTACTTC

V: TRBV5-1
size: once
J: TRBJ2-2
D: NA
CDR3: CASSSGGRTGELFF
DNA: TGCGCCAGCAGCTCCGGAGGTCGAACCGGGGAGCTGTTTTTT

V: TRBV29-1
size: NA
J: TRBJ2-6
D: NA
CDR3: CSVELGGSSGANVLTF
DNA: TGCAGCGTTGAATTAGGTGGGAGCTCTGGGGCCAACGTCCTGACTTTC

V: TRBV6-5
size: NA
J: TRBJ2-5
D: NA
CDR3: CASSYSVAGETQYF
DNA: TGTGCCAGCAGTTACTCGGTTGCCGGGGAGACCCAGTACTTC

V: TRBV9
size: NA
J: TRBJ2-1
D: TRBD2
CDR3: CASSPMGRGVYNEQFF
DNA: TGTGCCAGCAGCCCAATGGGGCGGGGGGTCTACAATGAGCAGTTCTTC

V: TRBV28
size: NA
J: TRBJ2-7
D: TRBD1
CDR3: CASSRPGTGGPIQYF
DNA: TGTGCCAGCAGCCGACCCGGGACAGGAGGACCCATCCAGTACTTC